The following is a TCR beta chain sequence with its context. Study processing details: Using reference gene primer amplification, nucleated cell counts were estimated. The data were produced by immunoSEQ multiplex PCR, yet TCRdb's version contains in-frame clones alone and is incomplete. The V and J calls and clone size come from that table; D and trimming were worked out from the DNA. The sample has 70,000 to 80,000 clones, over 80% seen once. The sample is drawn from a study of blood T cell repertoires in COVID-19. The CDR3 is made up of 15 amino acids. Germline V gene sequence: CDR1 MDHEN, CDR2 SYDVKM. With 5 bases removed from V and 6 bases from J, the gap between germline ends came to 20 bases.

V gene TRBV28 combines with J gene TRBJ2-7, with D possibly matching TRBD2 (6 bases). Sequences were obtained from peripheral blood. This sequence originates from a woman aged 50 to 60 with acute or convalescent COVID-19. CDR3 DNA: TGTGCCAGCAGTCCCCACACTCAGGGAGGAAGCGAGCAGTACTTC. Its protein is CASSPHTQGGSEQYF. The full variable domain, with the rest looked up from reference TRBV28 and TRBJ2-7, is DVKVTQSSRYLVKRTGEKVFLECVQDMDHENMFWYRQDPGLGLRLIYFSYDVKMKEKGDIPEGYSVSREKKERFSLILESASTNQTSMYLCASSPHTQGGSEQYFGPGTRLTVT.